Below are 15 T cell receptor beta chains sequenced from a single sample in a study of T cells after yellow fever vaccination. TCRdb reprocessed the 5' RACE reads via MiXCR and lists one record per CDR3 protein. The table includes around 320,000 distinct CDR3 sequences, around 4.5% detected once. Sample: PBMCs, taken 15 days after the yellow fever booster vaccination. The receptor source for this set is a man in his late teens or twenties who received the YFV17D yellow fever vaccine.

This clonotype was detected a few times. The chain is built from TRBV2 and TRBJ1-5; the D gene is possibly TRBD1 (5 bases). The CDR3 spans 16 residues. The germline gives CDR1 SNHLY, CDR2 FYNNEI. Trimming took 2 bases from V and 1 from J, leaving 12 bases between them. The CDR3 DNA reads as TGTGCCAGCAGTGAAATCCAGGGAGCGAGCAATCAGCCCCAGCATTTT. Translating gives CASSEIQGASNQPQHF.

This clonotype was seen more than once but under ten times. The gene calls are TRBV5-1 and TRBJ2-5, with D perhaps TRBD1 or TRBD2 (5 bases each). In germline, CDR1 is SGHRS, CDR2 YFSETQ. This CDR3 has 13 amino acids. V was shortened by 4 bases and J by 2 bases, with 9 bases between the two germline ends. The CDR3 DNA is TGCGCCAGCAGCCGGGACGGTCAAGAGACCCAGTACTTC. It codes for CASSRDGQETQYF.

This clonotype turned up a few times. The chain uses TRBV7-9 and TRBJ2-5; TRBD1 matches at 8 bases. The CDR3 runs 14 residues. V gave up 5 bases and J gave up 5 bases; unmatched junction bases: 7. From germline, CDR1 is SEHNR and CDR2 FQNEAQ (reference sequence). The CDR3 DNA sequence: TGTGCCAGCAGCGCGGACAGGGAGTTTGAGACCCAGTACTTC. This translates into CASSADREFETQYF. The variable domain in full, with the rest retrieved from reference TRBV7-9 and TRBJ2-5, is DTGVSQNPRHKITKRGQNVTFRCDPISEHNRLYWYRQTLGQGPEFLTYFQNEAQLEKSRLLSDRFSAERPKGSFSTLEIQRTEQGDSAMYLCASSADREFETQYFGPGTRLLVL.

This clonotype was detected a few times. This chain uses TRBV15 with TRBJ1-1, with 9 bases identical to TRBD1. Germline V gives CDR1 LNHNV, CDR2 YYDKDF (reference sequence). The CDR3 length is 14 residues. V lost 4 bases to trimming and J lost 7 bases; unmatched junction nucleotides: 7. For the CDR3, the DNA is TGTGCCACCAGCACGGACAGGGGATACGTTGAAGCTTTCTTT. It yields the protein CATSTDRGYVEAFF.

This clonotype was detected many times. The chain recombines TRBV12-3 or TRBV12-4 with TRBJ1-1, with 8 bases matching TRBD1. The CDR3 has 14 amino acids. Losses at the gene ends were 4 bases for V and 4 bases for J; bases not matched to a gene: 5. For the CDR3, the DNA is TGTGCCAGCAGTTCCGGACAGGGTATCACTGAAGCTTTCTTT. It is translated as CASSSGQGITEAFF.

This clonotype was recorded at least ten times. The V call is TRBV4-1, the J call TRBJ2-5; D unclear. V was trimmed by 5 bases and J by 5 bases, leaving 21 bases between them. Germline V lookup: CDR1 MGHRA, CDR2 YSYEKL. This CDR3 has 16 residues. The DNA for the CDR3 is TGCGCCAGCAGCTCCCATTCGACTGGGATGGGTGAGACCCAGTACTTC. Translation gives CASSSHSTGMGETQYF.

This clonotype was seen many times. The chain couples TRBV7-8 to TRBJ1-5; no reliable D call. This CDR3 contains 15 residues. Deletions cut 1 base from V and 2 bases from J, with 9 bases between. Germline V gives CDR1 SGHVS, CDR2 FQNEAQ. In nucleotides, the CDR3 is TGTGCCAGCAGCTTAGGACTCCGGGGCAATCAGCCCCAGCATTTT. Its protein product is CASSLGLRGNQPQHF.

This clonotype appeared many times. J is TRBJ2-3 and V is TRBV4-2; D may be TRBD2 (5 bases). CDR1 and CDR2 from the germline V gene are LGHNA and YNFKEQ. V shed 1 base and J shed 1 base, with 18 bases lying between them. This CDR3 is built from 18 residues. The CDR3 region has the DNA TGTGCCAGCAGCCAAGGGAGTCCCGGGGAGCGAGGCACAGATACGCAGTATTTT. It encodes CASSQGSPGERGTDTQYF.

Many counts were recorded for this clonotype. This chain connects TRBV28 to TRBJ2-5; tentatively, D is TRBD2 (6 bases). Germline V gene lookup returns CDR1 MDHEN and CDR2 SYDVKM. CDR3 length: 13 residues. V was cut by 6 bases and J by 5 bases, with 13 bases left in between. CDR3 nucleotides: TGTGCCAGCAGCGACCGGGAGCAGGAGACCCAGTACTTC. Translating it yields CASSDREQETQYF.

The sample holds many counts of this clonotype. The V gene is TRBV24-1, the J gene TRBJ2-3; TRBD1 might be the D (6 bases). Trimming pared 3 bases from V and 4 bases from J, leaving 13 bases between. CDR1 is KGHDR, CDR2 SFDVKD, per germline. CDR3 length: 15 amino acids. The DNA for the CDR3 is TGTGCCACCAGTGATAACAGGGATTCCGCAGATACGCAGTATTTT. Its protein is CATSDNRDSADTQYF.

This clonotype was counted a single time. This clone may be a read error of a much larger clone one base away. CDR3 region: CASSYDSHEQYV. The CDR3 nucleotides read TGTGCCAGCAGCTATGACAGCCACGAGCAGTACGTC. This sequence joins TRBV6-6 and TRBJ2-7; maybe TRBD1 (5 bases). V gave up 6 bases and J gave up 5 bases, with 11 bases separating them. The CDR3 covers 12 residues. Germline assignment: CDR1 MNHNY and CDR2 SVGAGI (reference sequence).

This clonotype was recorded a few times. The genes are TRBV9 and TRBJ1-1; 7 bases agree with TRBD1. There are 16 residues in the CDR3. Germline values: CDR1 SGDLS, CDR2 YYNGEE. V was clipped by 4 bases and J by 2 bases; unmatched bases: 11. CDR3 residues: CASSPTGAMGNTEAFF. DNA of the CDR3: TGTGCCAGCAGCCCTACAGGGGCGATGGGTAACACTGAAGCTTTCTTT.

This clonotype was counted only a few times. V gene TRBV7-9 combines with J gene TRBJ2-7; D possibly uses TRBD1 or TRBD2 (5 bases each). The CDR3 sequence is 15 residues long. Germline CDR1 and CDR2: SEHNR and FQNEAQ (reference sequence). Trimming removed 3 bases at V and 2 bases at J, with 14 bases between. CDR3 DNA: TGTGCCAGCAGCTTTGGGACCTCCGGGACCTACGAGCAGTACGTC. Translating gives CASSFGTSGTYEQYV.

The chain couples TRBV2 to TRBJ1-1, with D possibly matching TRBD1 (5 bases). The ends were cut back, 4 bases at V and 10 bases at J, with 16 bases in the middle. CDR3 length: 13 amino acids. In germline, CDR1 is SNHLY, CDR2 FYNNEI. For the CDR3, the DNA is TGTGCCAGCAGTGCCTTAATGGGGGAGAGAGCTTTCTTT. This sequence encodes CASSALMGERAFF. The whole variable domain, remainder taken from reference TRBV2 and TRBJ1-1, is EPEVTQTPSHQVTQMGQEVILRCVPISNHLYFYWYRQILGQKVEFLVSFYNNEISEKSEIFDDQFSVERPDGSNFTLKIRSTKLEDSAMYFCASSALMGERAFFGQGTRLTVV.

This clonotype was recorded many times. This rearrangement joins TRBV2 to TRBJ1-4; 7 bases are a match to TRBD1. V was clipped by 4 bases and J by 5 bases; unmatched bases: 4. CDR3 length: 14 residues. Germline V gene data show CDR1 as SNHLY and CDR2 as FYNNEI. The CDR3 DNA reads TGTGCCAGCAGTGTGAGACAGGGAAATGAAAAACTGTTTTTT. The encoded protein is CASSVRQGNEKLFF.